The 28 T cell receptor beta chains below all came from one sample that was sequenced in a study of resident and recirculating memory T cells in vitiligo (dated by TCRdb to 2017 to 2018). The library was produced with the immunoSEQ multiplex PCR assay. TCRdb took over this immuneACCESS table, retaining in-frame rearrangements with V and J assigned. Such tables are incomplete; in checked studies, under half of the missing clones stem from an unresolved V gene, and the remainder is unexplained. This sample lists approximately 69,000 clones; approximately 93% were detected once. Less than 5.5% of the sample goes to the ten largest clones. Sequencing was done on a sample of blood. Source of these receptors: a male donor with vitiligo.

The chain recombines TRBV5-6 with TRBJ2-7, with 7 bases lining up with TRBD1. Looked up from germline, CDR1 is SGHDT and CDR2 is YYEEEE. V was clipped by 0 bases and J by 6 bases; unmatched bases: 6. The length of the CDR3 is 14 residues. CDR3 residues: CASSLGAGGGEQYF. CDR3 DNA sequence: TGTGCCAGCAGCTTGGGGGCAGGGGGTGGCGAGCAGTACTTC.

The chain couples TRBV4-3 to TRBJ2-7, with D possibly matching TRBD1 (6 bases). Germline V gene sequence: CDR1 LGHNA, CDR2 YSLEER. CDR3 length: 15 residues. V lost 4 bases, J lost 5 bases, and 18 bases lay in between. CDR3 sequence: CASSPRLTGLNEQYF. In DNA, the CDR3 is TGCGCCAGCAGCCCAAGATTGACAGGTCTCAACGAGCAGTACTTC.

The chain links TRBV4-1 to TRBJ1-6; the D is unclear. The CDR3 extends over 13 amino acids. Germline loops: CDR1 MGHRA, CDR2 YSYEKL. V gave up 0 bases and J gave up 15 bases, with 12 bases separating them. CDR3 coding DNA: TGCGCCAGCAGCCAAGATCAAGCCCGCGACCTCCACTTT. This encodes CASSQDQARDLHF.

This sequence joins TRBV9 and TRBJ1-2; 7 bases line up with TRBD1. The CDR3 consists of 14 residues. Per germline, CDR1 SGDLS and CDR2 YYNGEE. Germline trimming cut 5 bases from V and 6 bases from J; bases unmatched to any gene: 10. The CDR3 loop reads CASSRSDRANGYTF. DNA of the CDR3: TGTGCCAGCAGTCGAAGTGACAGGGCGAATGGCTACACCTTC.

CDR3 coding DNA: TGTGCCACCACCGTAAGCGGGGGGGCCAGTGGAACAGATACGCAGTATTTT. This codes for CATTVSGGASGTDTQYF. J is TRBJ2-3 and V is TRBV28; 10 bases align to TRBD2. The CDR3 spans 17 residues. V lost 10 bases to trimming and J lost 3 bases; unmatched junction nucleotides: 16. The germline gives CDR1 MDHEN, CDR2 SYDVKM.

The V call is TRBV14, the J call TRBJ2-2; TRBD2 might be the D (7 bases). V was trimmed by 0 bases and J by 4 bases, leaving 15 bases between them. Germline values: CDR1 SGHDN, CDR2 FVKESK. The CDR3 has 17 residues. This chain's CDR3 is CASSQDRRGPGTGELFF. DNA for the CDR3: TGTGCCAGCAGCCAAGACAGGCGGGGGCCGGGCACCGGGGAGCTGTTTTTT.

This chain links TRBV5-1 with TRBJ1-2; 7 bases align to TRBD1. Germline lookup yields CDR1 SGHRS and CDR2 YFSETQ. The CDR3 spans 13 residues. Trimming cost V 1 base and J 8 bases; bases outside gene matches: 5. As DNA, the CDR3 is TGCGCCAGCAGCTTGCTGACAGGGCAGGGCTACACCTTC. Translated, it gives CASSLLTGQGYTF. The full variable domain, rest sourced from reference TRBV5-1 and TRBJ1-2, is KAGVTQTPRYLIKTRGQQVTLSCSPISGHRSVSWYQQTPGQGLQFLFEYFSETQRNKGNFPGRFSGRQFSNSRSEMNVSTLELGDSALYLCASSLLTGQGYTFGSGTRLTVV.

The rearrangement links TRBV4-3 to TRBJ2-1; the D gene is possibly TRBD2 (6 bases). The CDR3 is 18 amino acids. Trimming left V 1 base short and J 9 bases short, with 25 bases between. Germline loops: CDR1 LGHNA, CDR2 YSLEER. The CDR3 nucleotides read TGCGCCAGCAGCCAAGGAGTGGGAGGTGGAGTCAGCCCCTTTGAGCAGTTCTTC. Residues: CASSQGVGGGVSPFEQFF.

This chain joins TRBV11-2 and TRBJ2-5, with 9 positions matching TRBD1. J lost 3 bases, V lost 1 base, and 6 bases had no gene match. Looked up from germline, CDR1 is SGHAT and CDR2 is FQNNGV. CDR3 length: 16 residues. In DNA, the CDR3 is TGTGCCAGCAGCTTAGCTCCGGGACAGGGAGAAGAGACCCAGTACTTC. Residues: CASSLAPGQGEETQYF.

The V gene is TRBV28, the J gene TRBJ1-1; no definite D call. CDR3 length equals 12 residues. V was trimmed by 5 bases and J by 6 bases, leaving 10 bases between them. The germline V gene encodes CDR1 MDHEN and CDR2 SYDVKM. The CDR3 loop is CASSPPGAEAFF. Written as DNA, the CDR3 is TGTGCCAGCAGTCCCCCCGGGGCTGAAGCTTTCTTT.

The rearrangement links TRBV19 to TRBJ2-5, with a possible D match to TRBD1 (6 bases). V shed 3 bases and J shed 5 bases, with 16 bases lying between them. This CDR3 has 15 residues. Germline assignment: CDR1 LNHDA and CDR2 SQIVND (reference sequence). Written as DNA, the CDR3 is TGTGCCAGTAGTATCCTTGTACAGGGTGGGGAGACCCAGTACTTC. Residues: CASSILVQGGETQYF.

The V call is TRBV9, the J call TRBJ1-2; a possible D gene is TRBD1 (6 bases). The CDR3 loop spans 17 amino acids. The germline V gene encodes CDR1 SGDLS and CDR2 YYNGEE. Trimming cost V 3 bases and J 4 bases, with 22 bases left between them. The CDR3 sequence: CASSAGVRRQTLYGYTF. As DNA, the CDR3 is TGTGCCAGCAGCGCAGGGGTCAGGAGGCAGACCCTCTATGGCTACACCTTC.

This clone was detected only once. The chain uses TRBV4-3 and TRBJ1-2, with D possibly being TRBD1 (6 bases). The CDR3 spans 15 residues. Trimming removed 0 bases at V and 4 bases at J, with 12 bases between. Per germline, CDR1 LGHNA and CDR2 YSLEER. CDR3: CASSQEGAGSYGYTF. CDR3 bases: TGCGCCAGCAGCCAAGAGGGGGCAGGGAGCTATGGCTACACCTTC.

The rearrangement joins TRBV29-1 to TRBJ2-1; 9 positions agree with TRBD2. Losses at the gene ends were 6 bases for V and 4 bases for J; bases not matched to a gene: 10. The V gene's germline CDR1 is SQVTM and CDR2 ANQGSEA. This CDR3 spans 15 amino acids. CDR3 in amino acids: CSVQKRGAKYNEQFF. The DNA of the CDR3 is TGCAGCGTCCAAAAGCGGGGGGCGAAATACAATGAGCAGTTCTTC.

The genes are TRBV6-1 and TRBJ1-5, with 7 positions matching TRBD1. With 4 bases clipped from V and 5 bases from J, the junction kept 5 bases outside the gene matches. The V gene's germline CDR1 is MNHNS and CDR2 SASEGT. The CDR3 is 14 residues long. The CDR3 sequence: CASSARQGDQPQHF. CDR3 nucleotide sequence: TGTGCCAGCAGTGCCAGACAGGGAGATCAGCCCCAGCATTTT.

The V and J genes are TRBV4-3 and TRBJ2-3, with a tentative D call TRBD2 (7 bases). The V and J ends lost 0 bases and 1 base respectively, with 11 bases between them. The CDR3 has 16 amino acids. The germline V gene has CDR1 LGHNA and CDR2 YSLEER. The CDR3 here is CASSQDGGPGTDTQYF. CDR3 nucleotide sequence: TGCGCCAGCAGCCAAGACGGGGGGCCGGGCACAGATACGCAGTATTTT.

J is TRBJ1-4 and V is TRBV5-1, with D possibly being TRBD1 (6 bases). The germline CDR1 and CDR2 sequences are SGHRS and YFSETQ. This CDR3 has 15 amino acids. Trimming cost V 6 bases and J 0 bases, with 12 bases left between them. In DNA, the CDR3 is TGCGCCAGCACCTCACAGGGCGCAACTAATGAAAAACTGTTTTTT. Protein sequence: CASTSQGATNEKLFF.

The CDR3 coding sequence is TGTGCCACCAGCGCAGGGGCGGGCTACGAGCAGTACTTC. Translated: CATSAGAGYEQYF. The chain carries TRBV15 and TRBJ2-7; possibly TRBD1 for D (6 bases). The CDR3 contains 13 residues. Trimming pared 5 bases from V and 3 bases from J, leaving 11 bases between. Germline CDR1 reads LNHNV; CDR2 reads YYDKDF (reference sequence).

The chain links TRBV18 to TRBJ1-4; D remains unclear. The CDR3 consists of 15 residues. Trimming cost V 3 bases and J 5 bases, with 13 bases left between them. In germline, CDR1 is KGHSH, CDR2 LQKENI. In DNA form, the CDR3 reads TGTGCCAGCTCACCCCGGGAGGACTCCAATGAAAAACTGTTTTTT. Its translation is CASSPREDSNEKLFF.

The gene calls are TRBV6-1 and TRBJ2-7, with TRBD2 as a possible D gene (7 bases). V dropped 6 bases and J dropped 2 bases, with 17 bases sitting between them. From germline, CDR1 is MNHNS and CDR2 SASEGT. This CDR3 contains 15 residues. CDR3 amino acids: CASRKYREGAYEQYF. In nucleotides, the CDR3 is TGTGCCAGCAGGAAATACAGGGAGGGGGCCTACGAGCAGTACTTC.

The rearrangement joins TRBV5-8 to TRBJ1-1; possible D gene TRBD1, 5 bases. The CDR3 runs to 17 residues. Trimming took 4 bases from V and 4 from J, leaving 23 bases between them. Germline V gives CDR1 SGHTS, CDR2 YDEGEE. In DNA, the CDR3 is TGTGCCAGCAGCATCATTCTCCATACAGGATCAGGCACTGAAGCTTTCTTT. Its protein is CASSIILHTGSGTEAFF.

The rearrangement links TRBV11-2 to TRBJ2-1; D may be TRBD1 (5 bases). Trimming pared 4 bases from V and 5 bases from J, leaving 9 bases between. The CDR3 length is 13 residues. Germline CDR1 and CDR2: SGHAT and FQNNGV. CDR3 coding DNA: TGTGCCAGCAGCTCGCAGACAGACAATGAGCAGTTCTTC. It is translated as CASSSQTDNEQFF.

J is TRBJ2-2 and V is TRBV9; 10 nucleotides line up with TRBD2. After removal of 3 bases from V and 1 base from J, the junction contained 3 bases not matched to a gene. Germline V gene lookup returns CDR1 SGDLS and CDR2 YYNGEE. This CDR3 is built from 16 residues. Here the CDR3 reads CASSGLAGENTGELFF. The DNA for the CDR3 is TGTGCCAGCAGCGGTCTAGCGGGGGAGAACACCGGGGAGCTGTTTTTT.

The J gene is TRBJ1-4, the V gene TRBV27; 7 nucleotides agree with TRBD1. Germline CDR1 is MNHEY and CDR2 is SMNVEV (reference sequence). CDR3 length: 16 residues. V shed 4 bases, J shed 0 bases, and the junction held 5 bases outside the gene matches. The chain's CDR3 is CASSSTGVATNEKLFF. The CDR3 coding sequence is TGTGCCAGCAGTTCAACAGGGGTGGCAACTAATGAAAAACTGTTTTTT. Full variable domain (missing parts from reference TRBV27 and TRBJ1-4): EAQVTQNPRYLITVTGKKLTVTCSQNMNHEYMSWYRQDPGLGLRQIYYSMNVEVTDKGDVPEGYKVSRKEKRNFPLILESPSPNQTSLYFCASSSTGVATNEKLFFGSGTQLSVL.

CDR3 residues: CASSPDRESNQPQHF. The DNA of the CDR3 is TGTGCCAGCAGCCCCGACAGGGAGAGCAATCAGCCCCAGCATTTT. The rearrangement links TRBV4-2 to TRBJ1-5, with 7 positions matching TRBD1. The CDR3 is 15 amino acids. Germline trimming cut 4 bases from V and 1 base from J; bases unmatched to any gene: 4. Germline V gene data show CDR1 as LGHNA and CDR2 as YNFKEQ.

The V gene is TRBV7-6, the J gene TRBJ2-3; D call uncertain. There are 13 residues in the CDR3. From germline, CDR1 is SGHVS and CDR2 FNYEAQ. V was cut by 3 bases and J by 3 bases, with 7 bases left in between. The CDR3 region is CASSFMATDTQYF. CDR3 nucleotides: TGTGCCAGCAGCTTTATGGCTACAGATACGCAGTATTTT.

V and J are TRBV4-1 and TRBJ2-3, with 9 bases fitting TRBD2. Trimming removed 4 bases from V and 3 bases from J; junction bases left unmatched: 11. The germline V gene has CDR1 MGHRA and CDR2 YSYEKL. The CDR3 is 17 amino acids. Here the CDR3 reads CASSLSWLAGRTDTQYF. In nucleotides, the CDR3 is TGCGCCAGCAGCCTTAGTTGGCTAGCGGGGCGAACAGATACGCAGTATTTT.

This chain connects TRBV6-5 to TRBJ1-6, with D possibly TRBD1 on 6 matching bases. The germline V gene encodes CDR1 MNHEY and CDR2 SVGAGI. CDR3 length equals 13 residues. V lost 4 bases and J lost 7, with 8 bases in between. This CDR3 reads CASSFQGNSPLHF. Written as DNA, the CDR3 is TGTGCCAGCAGTTTTCAGGGGAATTCACCCCTCCACTTT.